These T cell receptor beta chains were read from a single sample in a study of identical twins. Each CDR3 protein is one row after TCRdb ran MiXCR on the 5' RACE reads. The repertoire includes more than 250,000 distinct CDR3 sequences, 6.5% to 9.5% of them detected once, and approximately 2% sits in the top ten. These data also featured in a second study, about yellow fever vaccine responses in identical twins.

The sample was memory (CD45RO+) T cells sorted from blood. The receptors were sampled from a woman aged 18-29 years in good health. Both conserved end residues are part of each CDR3. D genes are given only for firm matches. Size is omitted from some rows. Given values are once, few, many or a class for expanded clones.

V	J	D	size	CDR3	DNA
TRBV12-3/TRBV12-4	TRBJ2-1	-	few	CASSLYAVNEQFF	TGTGCCAGCAGTTTATACGCGGTGAATGAGCAGTTCTTC
TRBV12-3/TRBV12-4	TRBJ2-7	-	many	CASSRQAVNEQYF	TGTGCCAGCAGTCGACAGGCAGTGAACGAGCAGTACTTC
TRBV28	TRBJ2-1	-	many	CASTPFSNEQFF	TGTGCCAGCACCCCCTTTTCCAATGAGCAGTTCTTC
TRBV5-1	TRBJ1-2	TRBD1	-	CASSLETGYGYTF	TGCGCCAGCAGCTTGGAGACAGGGTATGGCTACACCTTC
TRBV28	TRBJ1-5	-	few	CASSSHGGSYQPQHF	TGTGCCAGCAGTTCCCACGGGGGGTCGTACCAGCCCCAGCATTTT
TRBV3-1	TRBJ2-1	TRBD1	few	CASSQGPGQGYNEQFF	TGTGCCAGCAGCCAAGGCCCGGGACAGGGGTACAATGAGCAGTTCTTC
TRBV19	TRBJ1-3	-	-	CASTGQISGNTIYF	TGTGCCAGTACAGGACAGATATCTGGAAACACCATATATTTT
TRBV25-1	TRBJ2-3	TRBD1	few	CASSEETGATDTQYF	TGTGCCAGCAGTGAGGAAACAGGGGCCACAGATACGCAGTATTTT
TRBV7-3	TRBJ2-3	-	few	CASSAGPTMNTQYF	TGTGCCAGCAGCGCGGGCCCCACGATGAATACGCAGTATTTT
TRBV6-1	TRBJ1-5	-	few	CASSESTGGSQPQHF	TGTGCCAGCAGTGAATCTACCGGGGGCAGTCAGCCCCAGCATTTT
TRBV6-1	TRBJ2-1	TRBD2	few	CASHNSGTNEQFF	TGTGCCAGCCATAATAGCGGGACGAATGAGCAGTTCTTC
TRBV12-3/TRBV12-4	TRBJ2-3	-	many	CASSLFLTDTQYF	TGTGCCAGCAGTTTATTCCTCACAGATACGCAGTATTTT
TRBV2	TRBJ2-7	TRBD2	few	CASSGETSGRYEQYF	TGTGCCAGCAGTGGTGAGACTAGCGGACGCTACGAGCAGTACTTC
TRBV2	TRBJ2-5	TRBD1	few	CASSGAPDRQETQYF	TGTGCCAGCAGTGGGGCCCCGGACAGGCAAGAGACCCAGTACTTC
TRBV7-9	TRBJ2-6	-	-	CASSFYGANVLTF	TGTGCCAGCAGTTTCTATGGGGCCAACGTCCTGACTTTC
TRBV12-3/TRBV12-4	TRBJ1-5	-	-	CASSLKGVSNQPQHF	TGTGCCAGCAGTTTAAAGGGGGTTAGCAATCAGCCCCAGCATTTT
TRBV6-5	TRBJ2-1	TRBD2	few	CASSSAGVYNEQFF	TGTGCCAGCAGTTCAGCGGGAGTCTACAATGAGCAGTTCTTC
TRBV5-1	TRBJ2-2	TRBD2	many	CASSSAGGYTGELFF	TGCGCCAGCAGCTCAGCGGGGGGCTACACCGGGGAGCTGTTTTTT
TRBV7-2	TRBJ2-1	-	-	CASSLFVLNNEQFF	TGTGCCAGCAGCTTATTCGTTTTGAACAATGAGCAGTTCTTC
TRBV14	TRBJ2-7	-	few	CASSPTLGGSYEQYF	TGTGCCAGCAGCCCGACCCTCGGAGGATCCTACGAGCAGTACTTC
TRBV11-1	TRBJ2-1	-	few	CASSKKGGAGSSYNEQFF	TGTGCCAGCAGCAAAAAGGGCGGGGCCGGTAGCTCCTACAATGAGCAGTTCTTC
TRBV10-3	TRBJ2-7	TRBD1	many	CAISESRDRFNEQYF	TGTGCCATCAGTGAGTCTAGGGACAGGTTCAACGAGCAGTACTTC
TRBV20-1	TRBJ2-5	-	-	CSWGPGPGVLETQYF	TGCAGCTGGGGCCCGGGACCGGGGGTTTTAGAGACCCAGTACTTC
TRBV27	TRBJ2-7	-	many	CASRPTGTPTYEQYF	TGTGCCAGCAGACCTACCGGGACACCTACCTACGAGCAGTACTTC
TRBV20-1	TRBJ1-2	-	many	CSAELEAYGYTF	TGCAGTGCTGAACTGGAAGCCTATGGCTACACCTTC
TRBV24-1	TRBJ1-1	-	-	CATSRGTEAFF	TGTGCCACCTCCCGGGGCACTGAAGCTTTCTTT